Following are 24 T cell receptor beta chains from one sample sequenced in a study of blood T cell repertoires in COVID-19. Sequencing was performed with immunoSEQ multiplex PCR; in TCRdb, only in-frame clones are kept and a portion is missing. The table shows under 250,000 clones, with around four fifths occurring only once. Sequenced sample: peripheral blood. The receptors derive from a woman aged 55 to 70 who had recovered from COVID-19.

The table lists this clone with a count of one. The CDR3 is CATSRGVGGGTEAFF. CDR3 DNA: TGTGCCACCAGCAGAGGAGTGGGGGGGGGCACTGAAGCTTTCTTT. The V call is TRBV15, the J call TRBJ1-1; D is possibly TRBD1 (5 bases). CDR1 LNHNV and CDR2 YYDKDF come from the germline V gene (reference sequence). Trimming removed 1 base from V and 4 bases from J, with 13 bases in between. The CDR3 sequence is 15 residues long.

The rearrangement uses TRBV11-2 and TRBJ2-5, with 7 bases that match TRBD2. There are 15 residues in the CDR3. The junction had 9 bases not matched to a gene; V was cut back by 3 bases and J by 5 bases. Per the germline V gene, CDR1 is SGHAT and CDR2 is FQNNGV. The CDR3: CASSLRGGIRETQYF. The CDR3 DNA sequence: TGTGCCAGCAGCTTGCGCGGGGGTATTAGGGAGACCCAGTACTTC.

DNA of the CDR3: TGTGCCAGTAGTCCCCGGGACAGGATGGCCGGGGAGCTGTTTTTT. Translating it yields CASSPRDRMAGELFF. The V and J genes are TRBV19 and TRBJ2-2; 8 bases fit TRBD1. CDR1 is LNHDA, CDR2 SQIVND, per germline (reference sequence). Unmatched junction bases numbered 8, after V lost 5 bases and J lost 6 bases. The length of the CDR3 is 15 residues.

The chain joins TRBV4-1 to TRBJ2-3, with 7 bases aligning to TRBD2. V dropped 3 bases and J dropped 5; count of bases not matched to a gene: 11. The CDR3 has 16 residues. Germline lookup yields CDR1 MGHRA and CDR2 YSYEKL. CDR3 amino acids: CASSHPLGGVGDTQYF. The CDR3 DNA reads TGCGCCAGCAGCCATCCCCTGGGGGGGGTAGGAGATACGCAGTATTTT.

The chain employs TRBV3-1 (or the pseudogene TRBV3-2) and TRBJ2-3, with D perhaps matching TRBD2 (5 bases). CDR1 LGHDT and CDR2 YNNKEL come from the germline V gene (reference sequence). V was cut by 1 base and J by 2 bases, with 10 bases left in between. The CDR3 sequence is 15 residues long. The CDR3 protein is CASSQAGSTTDTQYF. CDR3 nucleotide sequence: TGTGCCAGCAGCCAAGCGGGGAGTACCACAGATACGCAGTATTTT.

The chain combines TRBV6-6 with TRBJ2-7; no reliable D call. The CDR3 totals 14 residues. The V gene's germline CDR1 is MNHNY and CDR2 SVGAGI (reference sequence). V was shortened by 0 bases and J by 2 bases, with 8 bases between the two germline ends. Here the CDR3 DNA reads TGTGCCAGCAGTTACTCGCTTTCAGCCTACGAGCAGTACTTC. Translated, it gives CASSYSLSAYEQYF.

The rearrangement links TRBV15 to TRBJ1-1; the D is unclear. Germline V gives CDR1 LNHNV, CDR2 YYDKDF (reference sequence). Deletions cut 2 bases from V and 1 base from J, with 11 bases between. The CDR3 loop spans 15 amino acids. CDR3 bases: TGTGCCACCAGCAGAAGAGGTGCGGGGAACACTGAAGCTTTCTTT. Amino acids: CATSRRGAGNTEAFF.

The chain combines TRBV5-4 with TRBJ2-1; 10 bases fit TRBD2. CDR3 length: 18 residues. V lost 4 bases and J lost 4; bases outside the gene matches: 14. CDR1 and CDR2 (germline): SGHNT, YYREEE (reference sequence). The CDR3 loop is CASSGWESSGGTYNEQFF. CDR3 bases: TGTGCCAGCAGCGGGTGGGAGTCTAGCGGGGGTACATACAATGAGCAGTTCTTC.

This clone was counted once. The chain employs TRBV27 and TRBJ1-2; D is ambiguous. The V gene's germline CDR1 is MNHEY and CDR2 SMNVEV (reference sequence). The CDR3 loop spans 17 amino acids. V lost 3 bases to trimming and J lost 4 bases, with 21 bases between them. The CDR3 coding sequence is TGTGCCAGCAGTTTGACGGGGATCCATGTCCTTGGCTATGGCTACACCTTC. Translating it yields CASSLTGIHVLGYGYTF.

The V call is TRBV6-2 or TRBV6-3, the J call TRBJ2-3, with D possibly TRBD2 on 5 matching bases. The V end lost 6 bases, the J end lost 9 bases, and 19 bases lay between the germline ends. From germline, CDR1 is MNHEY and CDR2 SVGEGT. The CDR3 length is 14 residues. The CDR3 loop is CASSPGGRLDTQYF. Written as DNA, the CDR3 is TGTGCCAGCAGCCCTGGAGGAAGATTAGACACGCAGTATTTT.

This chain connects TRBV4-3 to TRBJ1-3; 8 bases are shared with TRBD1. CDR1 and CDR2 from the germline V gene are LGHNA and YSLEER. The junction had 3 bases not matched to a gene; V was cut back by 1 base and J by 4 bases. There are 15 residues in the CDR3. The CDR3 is CASSQVRGPGNTIYF. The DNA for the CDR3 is TGCGCCAGCAGCCAAGTCAGGGGGCCCGGAAACACCATATATTTT.

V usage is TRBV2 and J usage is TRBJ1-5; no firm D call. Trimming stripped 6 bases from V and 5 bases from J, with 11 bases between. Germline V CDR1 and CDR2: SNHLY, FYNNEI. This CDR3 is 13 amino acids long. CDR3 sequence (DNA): TGTGCCAGCAGCCCCGAGGGAGATCAGCCCCAGCATTTT. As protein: CASSPEGDQPQHF.

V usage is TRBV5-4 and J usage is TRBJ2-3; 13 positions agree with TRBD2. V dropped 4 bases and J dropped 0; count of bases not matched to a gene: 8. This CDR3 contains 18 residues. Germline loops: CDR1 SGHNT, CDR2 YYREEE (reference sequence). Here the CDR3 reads CASSRGTSGDTSTDTQYF. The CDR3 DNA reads TGTGCCAGCAGCCGAGGGACTAGCGGGGACACTAGCACAGATACGCAGTATTTT.

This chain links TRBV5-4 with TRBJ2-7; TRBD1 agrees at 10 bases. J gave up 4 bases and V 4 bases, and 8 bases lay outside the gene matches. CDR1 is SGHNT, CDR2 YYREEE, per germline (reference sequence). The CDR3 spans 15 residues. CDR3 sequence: CASSQPGQGSYEQYF. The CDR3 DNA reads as TGTGCCAGCAGCCAACCGGGACAGGGGAGTTACGAGCAGTACTTC.

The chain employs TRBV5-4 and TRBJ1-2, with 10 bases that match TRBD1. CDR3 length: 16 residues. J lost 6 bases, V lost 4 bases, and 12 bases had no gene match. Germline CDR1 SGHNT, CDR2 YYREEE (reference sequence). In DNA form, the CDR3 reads TGTGCCAGCAGCCAGGACCCGGCGGGACAGGGGAATGGCTACACCTTC. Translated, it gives CASSQDPAGQGNGYTF.

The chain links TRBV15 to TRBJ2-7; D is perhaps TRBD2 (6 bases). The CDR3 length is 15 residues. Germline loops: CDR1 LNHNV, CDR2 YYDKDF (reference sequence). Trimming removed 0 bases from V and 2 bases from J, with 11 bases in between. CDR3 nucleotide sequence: TGTGCCACCAGCAGAGATCTAGCGAGTCCCTACGAGCAGTACTTC. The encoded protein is CATSRDLASPYEQYF.

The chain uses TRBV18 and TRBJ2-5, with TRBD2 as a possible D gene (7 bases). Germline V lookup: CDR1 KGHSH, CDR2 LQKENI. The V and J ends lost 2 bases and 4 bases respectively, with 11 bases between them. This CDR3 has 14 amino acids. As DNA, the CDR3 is TGTGCCAGCTCACCAACAGGGAGGGGAGAGACCCAGTACTTC. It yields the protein CASSPTGRGETQYF.

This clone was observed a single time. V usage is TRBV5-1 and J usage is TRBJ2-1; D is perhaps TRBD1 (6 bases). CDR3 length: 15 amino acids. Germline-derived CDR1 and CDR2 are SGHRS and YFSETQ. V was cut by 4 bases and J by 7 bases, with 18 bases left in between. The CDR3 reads CASSPDLGQKNEQFF. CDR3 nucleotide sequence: TGCGCCAGCAGCCCGGATCTTGGACAGAAGAATGAGCAGTTCTTC.

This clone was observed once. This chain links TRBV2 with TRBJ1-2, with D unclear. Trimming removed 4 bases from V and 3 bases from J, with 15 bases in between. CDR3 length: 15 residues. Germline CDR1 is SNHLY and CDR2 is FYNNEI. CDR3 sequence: CASSGFRFTDYGYTF. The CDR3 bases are TGTGCCAGCAGTGGTTTTCGGTTTACGGACTATGGCTACACCTTC.

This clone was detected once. CDR3 bases: TGCGCCAGCGGAACTACAGGGGGCTCTAACTATGGCTACACCTTC. Translating it yields CASGTTGGSNYGYTF. The chain couples TRBV5-1 to TRBJ1-2; TRBD1 matches 9 bases. This CDR3 region has 15 residues. V lost 7 bases to trimming and J lost 0 bases; unmatched junction nucleotides: 7. Germline CDR1 and CDR2: SGHRS and YFSETQ. Variable domain in full (rest from reference TRBV5-1 and TRBJ1-2): KAGVTQTPRYLIKTRGQQVTLSCSPISGHRSVSWYQQTPGQGLQFLFEYFSETQRNKGNFPGRFSGRQFSNSRSEMNVSTLELGDSALYLCASGTTGGSNYGYTFGSGTRLTVV.

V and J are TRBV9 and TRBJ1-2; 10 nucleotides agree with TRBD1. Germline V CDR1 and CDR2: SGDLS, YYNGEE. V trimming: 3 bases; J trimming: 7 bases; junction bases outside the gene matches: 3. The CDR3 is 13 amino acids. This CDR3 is CASSARTGGGYTF. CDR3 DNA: TGTGCCAGCAGCGCCCGGACAGGGGGTGGCTACACCTTC. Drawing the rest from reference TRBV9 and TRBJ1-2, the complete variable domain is DSGVTQTPKHLITATGQRVTLRCSPRSGDLSVYWYQQSLDQGLQFLIQYYNGEERAKGNILERFSAQQFPDLHSELNLSSLELGDSALYFCASSARTGGGYTFGSGTRLTVV.

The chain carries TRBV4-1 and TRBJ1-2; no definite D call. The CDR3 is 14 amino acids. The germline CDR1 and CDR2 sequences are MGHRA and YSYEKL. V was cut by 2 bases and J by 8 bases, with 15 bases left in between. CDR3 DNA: TGCGCCAGCAGCCAACCTGGAAGGGAGCGGGGCTACACCTTC. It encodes CASSQPGRERGYTF.

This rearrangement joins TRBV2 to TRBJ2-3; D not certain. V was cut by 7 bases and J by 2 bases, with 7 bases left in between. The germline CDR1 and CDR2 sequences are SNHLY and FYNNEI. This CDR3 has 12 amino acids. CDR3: CASNPVTDTQYF. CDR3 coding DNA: TGTGCCAGCAATCCTGTCACAGATACGCAGTATTTT.

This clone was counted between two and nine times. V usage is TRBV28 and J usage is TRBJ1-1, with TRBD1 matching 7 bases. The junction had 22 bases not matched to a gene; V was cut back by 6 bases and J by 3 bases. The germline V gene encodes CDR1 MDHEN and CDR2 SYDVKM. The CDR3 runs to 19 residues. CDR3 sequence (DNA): TGTGCCAGCAGAAACAGGGGAAGAAAACCTGAGGTGGGCCACACTGAAGCTTTCTTT. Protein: CASRNRGRKPEVGHTEAFF.